These 8 T cell receptor beta chains were all obtained from the same sample, sequenced in a study of CD8+ T cells in alopecia areata. Reverse transcribed after extraction, RNA yielded cDNA as the sequencing template. Here immunoSEQ multiplex PCR was the method, and the copy in TCRdb shows in-frame clones only, minus some. The sample has about 250,000 clones, 45% to 70% seen once; the top ten hold about 0.88%. Indicated treatment: oral pan-JAK inhibitor, 5-10 mg twice daily. The sequencing used CD4+ T cells sorted from blood, collected around week 54, from a patient treated with tofacitinib. Source of these receptors: a human donor with alopecia areata.

This clone was detected a few times. Other DNA sequences in this specimen translate into the identical CDR3. The V gene is TRBV7-2, the J gene TRBJ1-2, with TRBD1 identical over 8 bases. This CDR3 comprises 14 residues. The J segment lost 3 bases and the V segment lost 3 bases, leaving 3 bases of the junction unmatched. The germline gives CDR1 SGHTA, CDR2 FQGNSA. The CDR3: CASSLGTGDYGYTF. DNA of the CDR3: TGTGCCAGCAGCTTGGGGACAGGAGACTATGGCTACACCTTC.

The V gene is TRBV5-4, the J gene TRBJ2-3, with D possibly called TRBD1 or TRBD2 (6 bases each). This CDR3 is 15 amino acids long. The V and J ends lost 2 bases and 2 bases respectively, with 12 bases between them. Per germline, CDR1 SGHNT and CDR2 YYREEE (reference sequence). The CDR3 here is CASSLGGRNTDTQYF. The DNA for the CDR3 is TGTGCCAGCAGCTTAGGGGGGCGGAACACAGATACGCAGTATTTT.

The gene calls are TRBV12-5 and TRBJ2-7, with 7 bases lining up with TRBD1. The CDR3 has 16 amino acids. Germline V gene data show CDR1 as LGHNT and CDR2 as FRNRAP. The V segment lost 0 bases and the J segment 5 bases; nucleotides outside the gene matches: 10. CDR3 sequence (DNA): TGTGCTAGTGGTTTGGTACTCCAGCGACAGGGAGACGAGCAGTACTTC. It codes for CASGLVLQRQGDEQYF.

The V gene is TRBV30, the J gene TRBJ2-7; weak D call: TRBD2 (5 bases). V lost 3 bases and J 2 bases, leaving 17 bases between the germline ends. The CDR3 is made up of 15 amino acids. Germline V gene data show CDR1 as GTSNPN and CDR2 as SVGIG (reference sequence). CDR3 nucleotide sequence: TGTGCCTGGAGCTCCTCTTGGGAGTTGGCCTACGAGCAGTACTTC. As protein: CAWSSSWELAYEQYF.

This clone was counted a single time. Here the CDR3 DNA reads TGTGCCAGCAGCTTGGAACAGCTGAACACTGAAGCTTTCTTT. Translated: CASSLEQLNTEAFF. V and J are TRBV5-6 and TRBJ1-1; no firm D call. This CDR3 has 14 residues. V was trimmed by 0 bases and J by 0 bases, leaving 6 bases between them. The germline V gene encodes CDR1 SGHDT and CDR2 YYEEEE.

The table lists this clone with a few counts. V and J are TRBV4-1 and TRBJ1-1; 8 bases are shared with TRBD1. The CDR3 has 15 amino acids. J gave up 5 bases and V 4 bases, and 9 bases lay outside the gene matches. Looked up from germline, CDR1 is MGHRA and CDR2 is YSYEKL. The CDR3 region is CASSRIGQGHTEAFF. For the CDR3, the DNA is TGCGCCAGCAGCCGGATCGGACAGGGACATACTGAAGCTTTCTTT.

The V and J genes are TRBV30 and TRBJ2-7; no reliable D call. The germline V gene has CDR1 GTSNPN and CDR2 SVGIG (reference sequence). The length of the CDR3 is 11 residues. V was clipped by 1 base and J by 6 bases, with 7 bases between them. CDR3 loop: CAWSDFSEQYF. Here the CDR3 DNA reads TGTGCCTGGAGTGACTTCTCCGAGCAGTACTTC. Full variable domain (remainder filled in from reference TRBV30 and TRBJ2-7): SQTIHQWPATLVQPVGSPLSLECTVEGTSNPNLYWYRQAAGRGLQLLFYSVGIGQISSEVPQNLSASRPQDRQFILSSKKLLLSDSGFYLCAWSDFSEQYFGPGTRLTVT.

This clone has only a few counts. CDR3 protein: CASSSFSPRAASNQPQHF. The CDR3 DNA is TGTGCCAGCAGCTCCTTTAGCCCCAGGGCGGCGAGCAATCAGCCCCAGCATTTT. V and J are TRBV7-2 and TRBJ1-5; tentatively, D is TRBD1 (5 bases). The ends were cut back, 4 bases at V and 1 base at J, with 20 bases in the middle. Germline V gene lookup returns CDR1 SGHTA and CDR2 FQGNSA. The CDR3 spans 18 residues.